The T cell receptor (beta chain) under discussion was sequenced for a study of blood T cell repertoires in COVID-19. Across the study: The United States, Italy and Spain supplied acute and convalescent COVID-19 samples. T cells, B-cell-depleted T cells, or PBMCs supplied cDNA or gDNA.

In the original analysis: Quantification of nucleated cells was approximated via reference gene primer amplification. Sequencing used immunoSEQ multiplex PCR; TCRdb keeps in-frame clones, though not all of them. Clone size and the V and J calls come from that table; the DNA yielded D and trimming. The sample holds about 200,000 clones, just under 85% seen once. The CDR3 spans 16 residues. The germline CDR1 and CDR2 sequences are MDHEN and SYDVKM. V lost 7 bases, J lost 14 bases, and 16 bases stayed unmatched. V is TRBV28 and J is TRBJ2-3, with 15 bases aligning to TRBD2. Sequencing was performed on peripheral blood. The receptor was derived from a woman between 45 and 60 years old with active or convalescent COVID-19. In DNA, the CDR3 is TGTGCCAGCACCTCCCCGCCGAGGACTAGCGGGGGGGCCGCGTATTTT. Amino acid sequence: CASTSPPRTSGGAAYF.